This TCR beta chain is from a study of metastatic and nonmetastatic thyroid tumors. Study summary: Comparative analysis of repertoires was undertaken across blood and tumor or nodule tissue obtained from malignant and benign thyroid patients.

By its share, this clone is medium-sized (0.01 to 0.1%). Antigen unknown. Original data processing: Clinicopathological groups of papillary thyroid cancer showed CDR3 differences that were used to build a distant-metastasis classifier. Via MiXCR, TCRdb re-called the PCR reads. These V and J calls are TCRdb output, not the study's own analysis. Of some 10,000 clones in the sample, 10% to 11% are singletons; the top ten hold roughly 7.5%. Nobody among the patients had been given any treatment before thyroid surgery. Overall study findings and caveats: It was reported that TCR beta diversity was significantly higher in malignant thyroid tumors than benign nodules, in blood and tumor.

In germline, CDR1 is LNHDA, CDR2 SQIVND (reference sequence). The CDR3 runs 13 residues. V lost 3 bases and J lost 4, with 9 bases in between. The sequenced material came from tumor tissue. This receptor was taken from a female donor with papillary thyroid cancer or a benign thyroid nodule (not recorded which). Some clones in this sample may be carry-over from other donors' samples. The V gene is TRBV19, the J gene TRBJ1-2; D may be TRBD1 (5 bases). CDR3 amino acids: CASSIQGGYGYTF. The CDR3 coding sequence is TGTGCCAGTAGTATCCAGGGCGGCTATGGCTACACCTTC.